The 15 T cell receptor beta chains in this list originate from one sample, sequenced in a study of identical twins. TCRdb reprocessed the 5' RACE reads with MiXCR, giving one entry per CDR3 protein. The sample shows over 550,000 distinct CDR3 sequences, just over 7% of them seen only once. The same data also went into a second study, on yellow fever vaccine responses in identical twins.

Sequencing used PBMCs. These receptors were obtained from a woman aged 18 to 35 in good health.

The CDR3 sequence: CATGDANLAKNIQYF. CDR3 DNA sequence: TGTGCCACCGGAGACGCCAACCTAGCCAAAAACATTCAGTACTTC. The chain carries TRBV15 and TRBJ2-4; D call uncertain. The germline V and J ends were trimmed by 8 bases and 0 bases, with 14 bases remaining between them. This CDR3 has 15 residues. The germline V gene has CDR1 LNHNV and CDR2 YYDKDF (reference sequence).

The chain combines TRBV12-3 or TRBV12-4 with TRBJ1-1, with 9 bases matching TRBD1. The CDR3 spans 16 residues. Losses at the gene ends were 6 bases for V and 0 bases for J; bases not matched to a gene: 8. CDR3 sequence reads: CASSPGQGIMNTEAFF. The CDR3 coding sequence is TGTGCCAGCAGCCCGGGACAGGGCATCATGAACACTGAAGCTTTCTTT.

This chain connects TRBV5-1 to TRBJ1-1; the D is unclear. Trimming took 5 bases from V and 8 from J, leaving 13 bases between them. CDR1 SGHRS and CDR2 YFSETQ come from the germline V gene. The CDR3 contains 12 residues. The CDR3 spells CASRPGRWEAFF. The CDR3 coding sequence is TGCGCCAGCAGACCGGGCCGTTGGGAAGCTTTCTTT.

This clonotype came up many times. The V gene is TRBV6-1, the J gene TRBJ2-1; D is perhaps TRBD1 (6 bases). Trimming removed 6 bases at V and 0 bases at J, with 15 bases between. Germline values: CDR1 MNHNS, CDR2 SASEGT. This CDR3 has 16 amino acids. The CDR3 sequence: CASRGQPISSYNEQFF. CDR3 nucleotides: TGTGCCAGCAGGGGACAACCAATCAGCTCCTACAATGAGCAGTTCTTC.

The rearrangement uses TRBV27 and TRBJ1-4, with a weak D call TRBD1 (5 bases). The CDR3 covers 14 residues. V was cut by 6 bases and J by 14 bases, with 22 bases left in between. Per germline, CDR1 MNHEY and CDR2 SMNVEV (reference sequence). The CDR3 region is CASSSTPPLGGLFF. In nucleotides, the CDR3 is TGTGCCAGCAGCTCCACTCCCCCTTTGGGGGGGCTGTTTTTT.

This clonotype was recorded at least ten times. The rearrangement joins TRBV7-9 to TRBJ2-1; tentative D call: TRBD2 (6 bases). The germline V gene encodes CDR1 SEHNR and CDR2 FQNEAQ (reference sequence). There are 16 residues in the CDR3. V dropped 7 bases and J dropped 2 bases, with 18 bases sitting between them. CDR3 amino acids: CASIYAGGTAYNEQFF. CDR3 coding DNA: TGTGCCAGCATCTATGCGGGCGGGACGGCCTACAATGAGCAGTTCTTC.

This clonotype was seen many times. CDR3 amino acids: CASRRDLNTGELFF. Written as DNA, the CDR3 is TGTGCCAGCAGGCGGGACTTGAACACCGGGGAGCTGTTTTTT. The chain is built from TRBV7-9 and TRBJ2-2; tentative D call: TRBD2 (6 bases). Germline-derived CDR1 and CDR2 are SEHNR and FQNEAQ (reference sequence). The CDR3 is made up of 14 amino acids. Between the trimmed V and J ends, which lost 6 bases and 1 base, there was a span of 9 bases.

There are many counts of this clonotype. In DNA form, the CDR3 reads TGCAGTGCTAGAGATCAGGCAGGGGGCATTTACGAGCAGTACTTC. It translates to CSARDQAGGIYEQYF. The chain recombines TRBV20-1 with TRBJ2-7, with 8 nucleotides matching TRBD1. Germline-derived CDR1 and CDR2 are DFQATT and SNEGSKA (reference sequence). This CDR3 has 15 residues. V lost 0 bases, J lost 4 bases, and 8 bases stayed unmatched.

V and J are TRBV5-1 and TRBJ2-5; D may be TRBD1 (5 bases). The CDR3 runs 14 residues. V lost 2 bases and J lost 2, with 10 bases in between. Germline loops: CDR1 SGHRS, CDR2 YFSETQ. CDR3 protein: CASSFEDTQETQYF. The CDR3 DNA sequence: TGCGCCAGCAGCTTCGAGGACACGCAAGAGACCCAGTACTTC.

In its sample, this clonotype was seen many times. This chain connects TRBV6-4 to TRBJ2-3; D is unclear. Germline lookup yields CDR1 MRHNA and CDR2 SNTAGT. The CDR3 loop spans 14 amino acids. With 4 bases removed from V and 6 bases from J, the gap between germline ends came to 14 bases. DNA for the CDR3: TGTGCCAGCAGTGCTAGGCCGAGCGTCGATACGCAGTATTTT. Translation: CASSARPSVDTQYF.

The gene calls are TRBV29-1 and TRBJ2-3, with D tentatively TRBD1 or TRBD2 (5 bases each). The ends were cut back, 5 bases at V and 5 bases at J, with 11 bases in the middle. Per the germline V gene, CDR1 is SQVTM and CDR2 is ANQGSEA. This CDR3 spans 12 amino acids. Here the CDR3 reads CSVFGGVDTQYF. The CDR3 DNA follows: TGCAGCGTTTTTGGGGGTGTAGATACGCAGTATTTT.

This clonotype occurred many times. In DNA, the CDR3 is TGTGCCAGCAGTACCCCGACAGGATTTTTTGGGACCCAGTACTTC. It is translated as CASSTPTGFFGTQYF. The chain has TRBV12-3 or TRBV12-4 and TRBJ2-5; possible D gene TRBD1, 6 bases. V was clipped by 5 bases and J by 7 bases, with 20 bases between them. This CDR3 has 15 amino acids.

This clonotype was seen at least ten times. The chain uses TRBV6-5 and TRBJ1-2; the D gene is possibly TRBD1 (5 bases). The CDR3 totals 15 residues. Trimming stripped 0 bases from V and 4 bases from J, with 12 bases between. CDR1 and CDR2 (germline): MNHEY, SVGAGI. CDR3 nucleotides: TGTGCCAGCAGTTACTCTTCCGGGGGAGGCTATGGCTACACCTTC. It yields the protein CASSYSSGGGYGYTF.

This clonotype was recorded at least ten times. This chain links TRBV5-1 with TRBJ2-1, with TRBD2 matching over 10 bases. CDR3 length: 17 amino acids. Per the germline V gene, CDR1 is SGHRS and CDR2 is YFSETQ. The V gene end was trimmed by 1 base and the J gene end by 9 bases; junction bases not matched to a gene: 13. The chain's CDR3 is CASSLIAGGLTLGEQFF. CDR3 nucleotides: TGCGCCAGCAGCTTGATAGCGGGAGGCCTAACCCTTGGTGAGCAGTTCTTC.

The rearrangement joins TRBV19 to TRBJ2-7; TRBD2 matches 8 bases. V lost 3 bases to trimming and J lost 6 bases; unmatched junction nucleotides: 13. This CDR3 contains 16 residues. Germline-derived CDR1 and CDR2 are LNHDA and SQIVND (reference sequence). The CDR3 sequence: CASSISVTGLAGEQYF. The CDR3 nucleotides are TGTGCCAGTAGTATCTCGGTAACCGGACTAGCTGGCGAGCAGTACTTC. Full variable domain (outside the CDR3, taken from reference TRBV19 and TRBJ2-7): DGGITQSPKYLFRKEGQNVTLSCEQNLNHDAMYWYRQDPGQGLRLIYYSQIVNDFQKGDIAEGYSVSREKKESFPLTVTSAQKNPTAFYLCASSISVTGLAGEQYFGPGTRLTVT.